One and the same sample provided the 18 T cell receptor beta chains below, sequenced in a study of T cells in tuberculosis. Assay: immunoSEQ multiplex PCR; the TCRdb copy retains only in-frame clones and omits some. The sample contains 35,000 to 45,000 clones, almost 95% of which appear only once. Material for sequencing was PBMCs. The receptors derive from a donor aged 5-35 years with latent tuberculosis or without tuberculosis infection. Some clones in this sample may be carry-over from other donors' samples.

V gene TRBV15 combines with J gene TRBJ1-2, with D possibly being TRBD1 (5 bases). The CDR3 has 13 residues. Trimming took off 0 bases at V and 7 bases at J, with 9 bases between the two ends. Per the germline V gene, CDR1 is LNHNV and CDR2 is YYDKDF (reference sequence). The CDR3 reads CATSRERGGGYTF. CDR3 coding DNA: TGTGCCACCAGCAGAGAGCGGGGGGGTGGCTACACCTTC. The full variable domain, completed using reference TRBV15 and TRBJ1-2, is DAMVIQNPRYQVTQFGKPVTLSCSQTLNHNVMYWYQQKSSQAPKLLFHYYDKDFNNEADTPDNFQSRRPNTSFCFLDIRSPGLGDTAMYLCATSRERGGGYTFGSGTRLTVV.

This CDR3 reads CASSVRDRDSYGYTF. The CDR3 nucleotides are TGTGCCAGCAGCGTCCGGGACAGGGACTCCTATGGCTACACCTTC. J is TRBJ1-2 and V is TRBV9; TRBD1 aligns across 9 bases. CDR1 and CDR2 from the germline V gene are SGDLS and YYNGEE. CDR3 length equals 15 residues. The junction had 6 bases not matched to a gene; V was cut back by 2 bases and J by 4 bases.

The gene calls are TRBV28 and TRBJ2-2; 7 positions agree with TRBD1. Germline CDR1 and CDR2: MDHEN and SYDVKM. Germline trimming cut 7 bases from V and 7 bases from J; bases unmatched to any gene: 9. This CDR3 is built from 14 residues. CDR3 sequence: CASITDRAGGELFF. The CDR3, as DNA: TGTGCCAGCATTACCGACAGGGCGGGCGGGGAGCTGTTTTTT.

The chain employs TRBV7-2 and TRBJ2-3, with 7 positions matching TRBD1. CDR1 is SGHTA, CDR2 FQGNSA, per germline. Losses at the gene ends were 4 bases for V and 0 bases for J; bases not matched to a gene: 7. CDR3 length: 16 residues. The CDR3 DNA is TGTGCCAGCAGCTCAGGGGGACATCTCAGCACAGATACGCAGTATTTT. It translates to CASSSGGHLSTDTQYF.

The chain is built from TRBV15 and TRBJ1-2; a possible D gene is TRBD1 (5 bases). This CDR3 is built from 14 residues. Trimming removed 0 bases at V and 1 base at J, with 6 bases between. Germline V gene sequence: CDR1 LNHNV, CDR2 YYDKDF (reference sequence). The CDR3 DNA reads TGTGCCACCAGCAGAGAACAGGTTAACTATGGCTACACCTTC. It translates to CATSREQVNYGYTF.

V is TRBV7-9 and J is TRBJ1-4; the match to TRBD1 covers 10 bases. V lost 4 bases, J lost 6 bases, and 5 bases stayed unmatched. The germline V gene has CDR1 SEHNR and CDR2 FQNEAQ (reference sequence). The CDR3 is 15 amino acids. The CDR3 is CASSSSGTGDEKLFF. DNA of the CDR3: TGTGCCAGCAGCTCTTCCGGGACAGGGGATGAAAAACTGTTTTTT.

Details on this clone: Other DNA sequences in the same sample also yield this CDR3. This chain links TRBV6-6 with TRBJ1-2, with 9 bases lining up with TRBD1. V trimming: 2 bases; J trimming: 4 bases; junction bases outside the gene matches: 5. The CDR3 spans 15 residues. Germline loops: CDR1 MNHNY, CDR2 SVGAGI (reference sequence). The CDR3 loop is CASSYLTGGGYGYTF. For the CDR3, the DNA is TGTGCCAGCAGTTACCTGACAGGGGGTGGCTATGGCTACACCTTC.

The chain uses TRBV4-3 and TRBJ2-1; D might be TRBD1 (6 bases). Germline loops: CDR1 LGHNA, CDR2 YSLEER. The CDR3 runs to 18 residues. Trimming removed 0 bases from V and 0 bases from J, with 15 bases in between. The CDR3 loop is CASSQEEGGQSSYNEQFF. CDR3 nucleotides: TGCGCCAGCAGCCAAGAAGAGGGTGGACAGAGCTCCTACAATGAGCAGTTCTTC.

The chain links TRBV5-4 to TRBJ1-2, with D uncertain. Germline V gives CDR1 SGHNT, CDR2 YYREEE (reference sequence). Trimming cost V 2 bases and J 9 bases, with 14 bases left between them. This CDR3 contains 13 residues. CDR3 region: CASSFPQDFRYTF. CDR3 coding DNA: TGTGCCAGCAGCTTCCCCCAGGATTTTCGCTACACCTTC. Variable domain in full (rest from reference TRBV5-4 and TRBJ1-2): ETGVTQSPTHLIKTRGQQVTLRCSSQSGHNTVSWYQQALGQGPQFIFQYYREEENGRGNFPPRFSGLQFPNYSSELNVNALELDDSALYLCASSFPQDFRYTFGSGTRLTVV.

The V gene is TRBV2, the J gene TRBJ2-1, with TRBD1 matching 7 bases. After removal of 6 bases from V and 9 bases from J, the junction contained 14 bases not matched to a gene. Germline CDR1 and CDR2: SNHLY and FYNNEI. CDR3 length equals 15 residues. This chain's CDR3 is CASRGRGIAIGEQFF. The CDR3 DNA is TGTGCCAGCAGGGGCAGGGGGATAGCGATTGGTGAGCAGTTCTTC.

The chain is built from TRBV6-6 and TRBJ2-5; 8 nucleotides agree with TRBD2. The CDR3 extends over 14 amino acids. J gave up 5 bases and V 2 bases, and 4 bases lay outside the gene matches. The V gene's germline CDR1 is MNHNY and CDR2 SVGAGI (reference sequence). The CDR3 nucleotides are TGTGCCAGCAGTTACCGGGGGGGGAGGGAGACCCAGTACTTC. As protein: CASSYRGGRETQYF.

V gene TRBV7-9 combines with J gene TRBJ2-1; 8 bases match TRBD2. The junction had 5 bases not matched to a gene; V was cut back by 5 bases and J by 2 bases. CDR1 is SEHNR, CDR2 FQNEAQ, per germline (reference sequence). The CDR3 spans 15 residues. CDR3: CASSRGGLAYNEQFF. The CDR3 DNA is TGTGCCAGCAGCAGGGGGGGACTAGCCTACAATGAGCAGTTCTTC.

The V and J genes are TRBV5-1 and TRBJ1-4, with D possibly being TRBD1 (5 bases). Trimming left V 1 base short and J 0 bases short, with 7 bases between. The CDR3 covers 15 residues. CDR1 and CDR2 (germline): SGHRS, YFSETQ. The CDR3 is CASSLRGTTNEKLFF. The CDR3 DNA reads TGCGCCAGCAGCTTGCGGGGGACAACTAATGAAAAACTGTTTTTT.

The V gene is TRBV19, the J gene TRBJ2-7; D may be TRBD1 (5 bases). Germline lookup yields CDR1 LNHDA and CDR2 SQIVND (reference sequence). V lost 2 bases, J lost 0 bases, and 8 bases lay in between. This CDR3 has 14 amino acids. CDR3 loop: CASSITDISYEQYF. The CDR3 DNA is TGTGCCAGTAGTATAACGGACATCTCCTACGAGCAGTACTTC.

The chain uses TRBV6-4 and TRBJ2-1, with 9 bases identical to TRBD1. This CDR3 region has 16 residues. Germline CDR1 is MRHNA and CDR2 is SNTAGT. V lost 6 bases to trimming and J lost 5 bases; unmatched junction nucleotides: 11. The CDR3 coding sequence is TGTGCCAGCAGAGCGAGTACGGGACAGGGCCACAATGAGCAGTTCTTC. It specifies CASRASTGQGHNEQFF.

This clone was observed once. V gene TRBV6-4 combines with J gene TRBJ2-3, with D tentatively TRBD2 (6 bases). Germline CDR1 and CDR2: MRHNA and SNTAGT. This CDR3 has 15 amino acids. The V gene lost 5 bases and the J gene lost 2 bases, with 14 bases spanning the gap. This CDR3 is CASSFPRGSTDTQYF. CDR3 nucleotide sequence: TGTGCCAGCAGTTTCCCCCGGGGGTCCACAGATACGCAGTATTTT.

The V gene is TRBV6-4, the J gene TRBJ2-7; 10 bases align to TRBD1. V shed 6 bases, J shed 1 base, and the junction held 6 bases outside the gene matches. CDR1 and CDR2 (germline): MRHNA, SNTAGT. The CDR3 covers 15 residues. This CDR3 is CASRPGGQGSYEQYV. CDR3 DNA: TGTGCCAGCAGGCCAGGGGGACAGGGGTCCTACGAGCAGTACGTC.

The gene calls are TRBV30 and TRBJ1-1; 7 positions match TRBD1. Germline V gene sequence: CDR1 GTSNPN, CDR2 SVGIG (reference sequence). This CDR3 contains 12 residues. Trimming at V came to 7 bases and at J to 4 bases, leaving 6 bases not matched to a gene. The CDR3 bases are TGTGCCTCGACAGGGCTGGGCACTGAAGCTTTCTTT. Translated: CASTGLGTEAFF.